This TCR beta chain was observed in a study of graft-versus-host responses after intestinal transplantation (dated by TCRdb to about 2021). Study-level background: Multivisceral, liver-intestinal, or isolated intestinal transplants were received by the recipients. Rather than going through the commercial service, samples from three later patients were sequenced in-house on an Illumina MiSeq and processed with MiXCR. Donor T cell macrochimerism was defined as a peak of at least 4% donor T cells among recipient peripheral blood mononuclear cells. Every recipient was given anti-thymocyte globulin induction, then maintenance tacrolimus and steroids for approximately 3 years. Alloreactive clones were identified by sequencing pre-transplant mixed lymphocyte reaction products and comparing these products with unstimulated pre-transplant donor and recipient T cells. Of the roughly 25 intestinal transplant recipients enrolled in the cohort, one of whom was a retransplant, a few patients without pretransplant specimens were excluded. After intestinal transplantation, graft-versus-host and host-versus-graft alloreactive T cell clones were followed in the graft, circulation and bone marrow using bulk TCR-beta CDR3 sequencing. The investigation overall reported the following: GvH clones were detected in recipient bone marrow, and some appeared earlier in ileal mucosa or blood, consistent with an intestinal mucosal origin. In the allografts of patients with donor T cell macrochimerism, GvH to HvG T cell clonal ratios were high. Peak levels of circulating GvH clones were associated with declines in HvG clones early after transplant. The conclusions were limited by the relatively low number and heterogeneity of the intestinal transplant patients.

The time point label, as the study defines it: cells obtained before transplantation from donor or recipient. CD3+CD4+ and CD3+CD8+ populations were FACS-sorted from unstimulated pre-transplant donor and recipient cells taken from spleen or lymph nodes. This clone was counted only a few times. Its antigen remains undetermined. No much larger clonotype is one base removed from it; base qualities were not supplied. The library was made by the immunoSEQ multiplex PCR assay. For most patients, genomic DNA was isolated using the Qiagen DNeasy Blood and Tissue Kit and was shipped frozen to Adaptive Biotechnologies for TCR sequencing. High-throughput TCR-beta CDR3 sequencing of genomic DNA from most patients was performed by Adaptive Biotechnologies. In the original analysis: Adaptive's ImmunoSEQ software was the source of the TCR sequencing data for 15 to 20 patients, while three other patients were processed with MiXCR and VDJtools. To correct CD4 versus CD8 sorting errors, any sequence found in both subsets at a frequency ratio below 5:1 was removed. Because the origin of CDR3 nucleotide sequences shared between donor and recipient could not be assigned, those sequences were removed. To count as alloreactive, a clone needed at least 2-fold expansion over unstimulated cells and a minimum CFSE-low frequency of 0.002% (template counts) or 0.001% (read counts). Clones detected in sequenced pre-transplant spleen, lymph node, or MLR CFSE-low populations of the donor or recipient were defined as mappable. The cumulative frequency of alloreactive clones was calculated as a percentage of all sequences, weighted by copy number. This is the immuneACCESS table as TCRdb keeps it, with only in-frame sequences that have V and J called. A part of the clones is gone; compared with another copy, unresolved V genes explain less than half, and the rest is unexplained. V, J and clone size derive from that table, while D and trimming were established from the DNA sequence. This sample is represented by about 120,000 clones; over 85% of them were singletons. The leading ten clones occupy 0.2% to 0.25% of the sample.

Including the terminal cysteine and phenylalanine, the CDR3 comprises 11 residues. The read is trimmed to its CDR3 DNA, 33 bases read in frame from base 1. V is clipped by 6 bases and J by 6 bases, and the sequence between their germline boundaries is 9 bases long. The germline V gene provides CDR1 MNHEY and CDR2 SVGAGI. This clonotype was obtained from a human donor who was the organ donor for an intestinal transplant. The material was unstimulated CD4+ T cells sorted from spleen or lymph node cells, obtained before transplant. This chain is built from TRBV6-5 and TRBJ2-7; the D segment cannot be called with confidence. The sequence in DNA is TGTGCCAGCAGCTTCCAGAGCGAGCAGTACTTC. It specifies CASSFQSEQYF.